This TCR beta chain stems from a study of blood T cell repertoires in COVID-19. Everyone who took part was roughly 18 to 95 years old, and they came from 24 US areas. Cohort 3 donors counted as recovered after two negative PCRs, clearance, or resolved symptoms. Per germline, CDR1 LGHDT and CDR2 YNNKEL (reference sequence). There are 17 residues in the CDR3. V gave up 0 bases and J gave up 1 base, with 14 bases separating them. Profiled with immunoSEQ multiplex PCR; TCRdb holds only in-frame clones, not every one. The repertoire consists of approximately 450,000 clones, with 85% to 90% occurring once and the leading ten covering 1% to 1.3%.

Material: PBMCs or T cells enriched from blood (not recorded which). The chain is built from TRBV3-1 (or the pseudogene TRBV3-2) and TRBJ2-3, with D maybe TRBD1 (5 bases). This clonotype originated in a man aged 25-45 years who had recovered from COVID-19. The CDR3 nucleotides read TGTGCCAGCAGCCAAGAAATTGGGGCGGTCGGCACAGATACGCAGTATTTT. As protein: CASSQEIGAVGTDTQYF.